Each of the 21 T cell receptor beta chains below was sequenced from the same sample in a study of blood T cell repertoires in COVID-19. Repertoires were generated with immunoSEQ multiplex PCR, while TCRdb's copy carries only in-frame clones and drops some. Of about 39,000 clones listed, about 94% are singletons. Input material: peripheral blood. These receptors came from a human donor with active COVID-19. The donor label of this sample is uncertain.

This chain connects TRBV24-1 to TRBJ2-2; 8 nucleotides agree with TRBD1. The CDR3 is 22 residues long. With V trimmed by 4 bases and J by 7 bases, 28 bases remained unmatched. Germline V gene sequence: CDR1 KGHDR, CDR2 SFDVKD. The chain's CDR3 is CATSDFPMLGSGQGEGYGELFF. CDR3 nucleotide sequence: TGTGCCACCAGTGACTTTCCCATGCTGGGAAGCGGACAGGGTGAGGGTTACGGGGAGCTGTTTTTT.

With respect to this clone: This CDR3 is also generated by other DNA sequences in the sample. V gene TRBV5-1 combines with J gene TRBJ2-5; a weak D match, TRBD2 (5 bases). The V gene lost 1 base and the J gene lost 2 bases, with 12 bases spanning the gap. The CDR3 totals 15 residues. Germline V gene sequence: CDR1 SGHRS, CDR2 YFSETQ. The DNA of the CDR3 is TGCGCCAGCAGCTTGACGGGGAAGTATCAAGAGACCCAGTACTTC. It yields the protein CASSLTGKYQETQYF.

The chain joins TRBV19 to TRBJ2-7; no firm D call. Trimming removed 9 bases from V and 3 bases from J, with 12 bases in between. The germline V gene encodes CDR1 LNHDA and CDR2 SQIVND (reference sequence). This CDR3 has 12 residues. The CDR3 reads CASSTGRYEQYF. The CDR3 nucleotides read TGTGCCAGCTCGACGGGTCGCTACGAGCAGTACTTC.

The rearrangement joins TRBV6-5 to TRBJ1-2, with 8 nucleotides matching TRBD1. CDR1 is MNHEY, CDR2 SVGAGI, per germline. The ends lost 2 bases at V and 4 bases at J; junction bases unmatched: 6. The CDR3 totals 15 residues. CDR3 nucleotide sequence: TGTGCCAGCAGTTACGGGCGGACAGGGCTCTATGGCTACACCTTC. Residues: CASSYGRTGLYGYTF.

The rearrangement joins TRBV9 to TRBJ2-1, with a weak D call TRBD2 (7 bases). V was shortened by 2 bases and J by 6 bases, with 24 bases between the two germline ends. The CDR3 runs 18 residues. CDR1 and CDR2 from the germline V gene are SGDLS and YYNGEE. Written as DNA, the CDR3 is TGTGCCAGCAGCGTCGCAACCCCGGGGGGCGAACTTGTCAATGAGCAGTTCTTC. Protein product: CASSVATPGGELVNEQFF.

The rearrangement uses TRBV5-4 and TRBJ1-1, with TRBD1 identical over 9 bases. There are 16 residues in the CDR3. Germline loops: CDR1 SGHNT, CDR2 YYREEE (reference sequence). With V trimmed by 0 bases and J by 2 bases, 5 bases remained unmatched. CDR3 coding DNA: TGTGCCAGCAGCTTGGAAGTGACAGGGGGTAACACTGAAGCTTTCTTT. Residues: CASSLEVTGGNTEAFF.

This clone was recorded only once. The rearrangement uses TRBV11-2 and TRBJ2-3, with a tentative D call TRBD1 (6 bases). The CDR3 is 15 amino acids. Trimming removed 5 bases at V and 4 bases at J, with 16 bases between. Germline V gene data show CDR1 as SGHAT and CDR2 as FQNNGV. CDR3 region: CASSRRGGGADTQYF. In nucleotides, the CDR3 is TGTGCCAGCAGCCGTAGAGGGGGTGGCGCAGATACGCAGTATTTT.

This chain uses TRBV7-2 with TRBJ1-3, with 9 bases that match TRBD1. Germline trimming cut 0 bases from V and 0 bases from J; bases unmatched to any gene: 6. CDR1 SGHTA and CDR2 FQGNSA come from the germline V gene. CDR3 length: 18 amino acids. Written as DNA, the CDR3 is TGTGCCAGCAGCTTAGCTCATAGACAGGGGGTCTCTGGAAACACCATATATTTT. It codes for CASSLAHRQGVSGNTIYF.

V gene TRBV2 combines with J gene TRBJ2-7, with TRBD1 matching over 7 bases. The CDR3 spans 16 residues. The germline V gene encodes CDR1 SNHLY and CDR2 FYNNEI. V lost 3 bases and J lost 2; bases outside the gene matches: 10. DNA for the CDR3: TGTGCCAGCAGTGATCGGCAGGGGGTAAGGACCTACGAGCAGTACTTC. The encoded protein is CASSDRQGVRTYEQYF.

This clone was observed once. The chain has TRBV5-4 and TRBJ2-7; 7 bases agree with TRBD1. The CDR3 length is 13 residues. V shed 2 bases, J shed 2 bases, and the junction held 1 base outside the gene matches. Germline V gene data show CDR1 as SGHNT and CDR2 as YYREEE (reference sequence). The CDR3 loop is CASSFGQAYEQYF. The CDR3 DNA reads as TGTGCCAGCAGCTTTGGACAGGCCTACGAGCAGTACTTC.

J is TRBJ1-3 and V is TRBV7-2, with D tentatively TRBD1 (6 bases). From germline, CDR1 is SGHTA and CDR2 FQGNSA. The CDR3 covers 17 residues. Trimming removed 5 bases from V and 0 bases from J, with 17 bases in between. The CDR3, as DNA: TGTGCCAGCAGCCTACCCGGACAGACAAGCTCTGGAAACACCATATATTTT. Residues: CASSLPGQTSSGNTIYF. Together with reference TRBV7-2 and TRBJ1-3, the CDR3 gives the full variable domain: GAGVSQSPSNKVTEKGKDVELRCDPISGHTALYWYRQSLGQGLEFLIYFQGNSAPDKSGLPSDRFSAERTGGSVSTLTIQRTQQEDSAVYLCASSLPGQTSSGNTIYFGEGSWLTVV.

This chain joins TRBV3-1 (or the pseudogene TRBV3-2) and TRBJ2-2; 11 nucleotides line up with TRBD2. This CDR3 is 16 amino acids long. Per the germline V gene, CDR1 is LGHDT and CDR2 is YNNKEL (reference sequence). V lost 5 bases, J lost 3 bases, and 5 bases stayed unmatched. Here the CDR3 DNA reads TGTGCCAGCAGCGGGGTTAGCGGGAGGGACACCGGGGAGCTGTTTTTT. This gives the protein CASSGVSGRDTGELFF.

This clone has only one observation. The chain is built from TRBV6-4 and TRBJ2-1; tentatively, D is TRBD2 (6 bases). The CDR3 loop spans 16 amino acids. V shed 3 bases and J shed 4 bases, with 16 bases lying between them. Looked up from germline, CDR1 is MRHNA and CDR2 is SNTAGT. This CDR3 is CASSEDGGEGYNEQFF. In nucleotides, the CDR3 is TGTGCCAGCAGTGAGGACGGGGGTGAAGGGTACAATGAGCAGTTCTTC.

This clone was seen once. The rearrangement links TRBV5-1 to TRBJ2-5, with 7 bases that match TRBD1. The CDR3 loop spans 13 amino acids. V lost 4 bases, J lost 5 bases, and 5 bases stayed unmatched. Germline V CDR1 and CDR2: SGHRS, YFSETQ. The CDR3 sequence: CASSGFRGETQYF. CDR3 DNA sequence: TGCGCCAGCAGCGGATTCAGGGGGGAGACCCAGTACTTC.

The chain has TRBV2 and TRBJ1-2; tentative D call: TRBD1 (6 bases). Trimming removed 6 bases from V and 6 bases from J, with 17 bases in between. The germline V gene encodes CDR1 SNHLY and CDR2 FYNNEI. The CDR3 contains 14 residues. CDR3 in DNA: TGTGCCAGCAGAAAACAGGGTCTTGGCGATGGCTACACCTTC. As protein: CASRKQGLGDGYTF.

The chain combines TRBV10-3 with TRBJ2-7; 7 nucleotides agree with TRBD2. The germline CDR1 and CDR2 sequences are ENHRY and SYGVKD. The CDR3 is made up of 13 amino acids. Trimming cost V 10 bases and J 2 bases; bases outside gene matches: 8. In DNA, the CDR3 is TGTGCCACCACCCCTAGCGGAGCCTACGAGCAGTACTTC. It specifies CATTPSGAYEQYF.

This chain joins TRBV19 and TRBJ2-7; possibly TRBD1 for D (6 bases). V lost 3 bases and J 1 base, leaving 7 bases between the germline ends. This CDR3 is built from 13 residues. Germline V gives CDR1 LNHDA, CDR2 SQIVND (reference sequence). The CDR3 DNA follows: TGTGCCAGTAGTATTCAGGGGTCCTACGAGCAGTACTTC. Its translation is CASSIQGSYEQYF.

This clone was seen a single time. This chain links TRBV7-9 with TRBJ2-5; 7 bases agree with TRBD1. Germline CDR1 is SEHNR and CDR2 is FQNEAQ (reference sequence). The CDR3 spans 13 residues. Trimming removed 6 bases from V and 3 bases from J; junction bases left unmatched: 4. The CDR3 loop reads CASSYRGEETQYF. In DNA, the CDR3 is TGTGCCAGCAGTTACAGGGGAGAAGAGACCCAGTACTTC.

J is TRBJ1-1 and V is TRBV10-2; no firm D call. Germline V CDR1 and CDR2: WSHSY, SAAADI. The CDR3 contains 14 residues. V was shortened by 4 bases and J by 1 base, with 10 bases between the two germline ends. CDR3 bases: TGCGCCAGCAGTGCTACACAGACGAACACTGAAGCTTTCTTT. Translating gives CASSATQTNTEAFF.

This clone was recorded a few times. This chain links TRBV25-1 with TRBJ1-1; no definite D call. From germline, CDR1 is MGHDK and CDR2 SYGVNS. The CDR3 loop spans 14 amino acids. V was trimmed by 7 bases and J by 4 bases, leaving 16 bases between them. This CDR3 reads CASTRAGHGTEAFF. DNA for the CDR3: TGTGCCAGCACCCGCGCGGGCCATGGCACTGAAGCTTTCTTT.

The chain is built from TRBV7-2 and TRBJ2-1; 10 bases fit TRBD2. The germline CDR1 and CDR2 sequences are SGHTA and FQGNSA. This CDR3 is 16 amino acids long. Unmatched junction bases numbered 8, after V lost 2 bases and J lost 7 bases. CDR3 DNA: TGTGCCAGCAGCTTATTCCCAGCGGGGGGGACGAATGAGCAGTTCTTC. Its protein product is CASSLFPAGGTNEQFF. The variable domain in full, completed from reference TRBV7-2 and TRBJ2-1, reads GAGVSQSPSNKVTEKGKDVELRCDPISGHTALYWYRQSLGQGLEFLIYFQGNSAPDKSGLPSDRFSAERTGGSVSTLTIQRTQQEDSAVYLCASSLFPAGGTNEQFFGPGTRLTVL.